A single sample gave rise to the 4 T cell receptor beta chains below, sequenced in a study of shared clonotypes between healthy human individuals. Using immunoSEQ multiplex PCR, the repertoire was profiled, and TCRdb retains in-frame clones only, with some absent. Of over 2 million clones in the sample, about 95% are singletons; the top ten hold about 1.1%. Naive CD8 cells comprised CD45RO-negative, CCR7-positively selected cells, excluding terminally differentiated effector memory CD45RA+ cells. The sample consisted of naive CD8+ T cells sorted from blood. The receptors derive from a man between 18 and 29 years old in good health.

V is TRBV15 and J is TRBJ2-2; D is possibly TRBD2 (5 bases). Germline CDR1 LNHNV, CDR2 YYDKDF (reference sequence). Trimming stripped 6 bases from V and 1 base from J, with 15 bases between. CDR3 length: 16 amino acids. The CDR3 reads CATSSPSGWNTGELFF. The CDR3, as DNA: TGTGCCACCAGTTCCCCCAGCGGCTGGAACACCGGGGAGCTGTTTTTT.

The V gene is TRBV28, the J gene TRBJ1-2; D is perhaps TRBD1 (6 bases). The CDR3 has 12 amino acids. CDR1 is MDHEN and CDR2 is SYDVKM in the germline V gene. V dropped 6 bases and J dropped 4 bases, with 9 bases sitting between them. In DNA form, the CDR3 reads TGTGCCAGCAGGGACAGTGGCTATGGCTACACCTTC. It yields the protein CASRDSGYGYTF.

CDR3 sequence reads: CASSFGTSGNTIYF. DNA of the CDR3: TGTGCCAGCAGTTTCGGGACGAGTGGAAACACCATATATTTT. J is TRBJ1-3 and V is TRBV28, with TRBD1 as a possible D gene (5 bases). Germline V gene lookup returns CDR1 MDHEN and CDR2 SYDVKM. The germline V and J ends were trimmed by 3 bases and 3 bases, with 9 bases remaining between them. The CDR3 extends over 14 amino acids. Full variable domain (outside the CDR3, taken from reference TRBV28 and TRBJ1-3): DVKVTQSSRYLVKRTGEKVFLECVQDMDHENMFWYRQDPGLGLRLIYFSYDVKMKEKGDIPEGYSVSREKKERFSLILESASTNQTSMYLCASSFGTSGNTIYFGEGSWLTVV.

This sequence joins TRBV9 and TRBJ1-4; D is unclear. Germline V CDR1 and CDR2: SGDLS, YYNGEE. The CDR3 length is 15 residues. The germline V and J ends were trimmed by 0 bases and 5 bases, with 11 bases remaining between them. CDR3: CASSVEGGVNEKLFF. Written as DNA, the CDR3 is TGTGCCAGCAGCGTAGAAGGCGGGGTGAATGAAAAACTGTTTTTT.